This T cell receptor beta chain was found in a study of blood T cell repertoires in COVID-19. Background on the study: The samples span acute and convalescent COVID-19 from the United States, Italy and Spain. Nucleic acid was either cDNA or gDNA, and it came from T cells, B-cell-depleted T cells, or PBMCs.

Assay used: immunoSEQ multiplex PCR; TCRdb lists only in-frame clones, some missing. Among approximately 220,000 clones listed, roughly nine tenths were seen once. Cohort allocation depended upon clinical history that participants reported. This clonotype was sampled from a woman younger than 45 with acute COVID-19. What was sequenced was PBMCs or T cells enriched from blood (not recorded which).

The CDR3 DNA sequence: TGCGCCAGCAGGTTAGAAGGGACACCGCCAGGCAATGAGCAGTTCTTC. The encoded protein is CASRLEGTPPGNEQFF. This chain joins TRBV5-1 and TRBJ2-1, with D possibly matching TRBD1 (6 bases). The length of the CDR3 is 16 residues. Trimming pared 5 bases from V and 6 bases from J, leaving 21 bases between. Germline V gene lookup returns CDR1 SGHRS and CDR2 YFSETQ. The variable domain in full, with the rest retrieved from reference TRBV5-1 and TRBJ2-1, is KAGVTQTPRYLIKTRGQQVTLSCSPISGHRSVSWYQQTPGQGLQFLFEYFSETQRNKGNFPGRFSGRQFSNSRSEMNVSTLELGDSALYLCASRLEGTPPGNEQFFGPGTRLTVL.